A selection of T cell receptor beta chains follows, all from one sample in a study of blood T cell repertoires in COVID-19. Only in-frame clones appear in the TCRdb table, and some are missing; sequencing was by immunoSEQ multiplex PCR. The repertoire holds 250,000 to 350,000 clones, with around 86% as singletons. Sequencing was carried out using peripheral blood. The receptor set was obtained from a woman aged 25 to 39 with active or convalescent COVID-19. Both conserved end residues are trimmed from each CDR3.

v_call	cdr3_aa
TRBV6-5	ASSYSSNSPLH
TRBV5-1	ASSEIAGAPTDTQY
TRBV4-2	ASSQGDTSSYNEQF
TRBV9	ASSGLQGPEAF
TRBV28	ASSFPRGGTEAF
TRBV7-3	ASSLDGGRNTEAF
TRBV10-3	AISGDISYEQY
TRBV7-2	ASSLGDYEQY
TRBV5-6	ASSLTYPRGEAF
TRBV19	ASRDRLNSPLH
TRBV5-1	ASSRDRGNTEAF
TRBV2	ASSENRGLFGNTEAF
TRBV6-5	ASRPHRGSGTEAF
TRBV6-1	ASSEALRGTGELF
TRBV5-4	ASSLGGRGGRDTQY
TRBV7-8	ASSSQGARDEKLF
TRBV7-3	ASSFLHNSPLH
TRBV2	ASTRAGQGFVYEQY
TRBV6-2/TRBV6-3	ASSPGQGGPHQPQH
TRBV3-1/TRBV3-2	ASSSTGETQY
TRBV29-1	SVEVGGAGNQPQH
TRBV21-1	ASSKRLANYGYT
TRBV28	ASSFGELGGEQY
TRBV2	ASSEGTSGGYQETQY
TRBV30	AWSRGGGSTDTQY
TRBV27	ASSLSPFSSYEQY
TRBV5-4	ASSSTGGYGYT
TRBV21-1	ASSNGQGHSGNTIY
TRBV19	ASSIDQGNEQF
TRBV7-2	ASSLGLAGVTQY
TRBV28	ASSPPHVAYGYT
TRBV7-3	ASSSYSRNEQF
TRBV5-1	ASRRLAGTDTQY
TRBV19	ASSQDSLINEQF
TRBV10-3	AISQAASTNEKLF
TRBV9	ASSVGLGGVDNEQF
TRBV7-8	ASRRTGVTSNSPLH
TRBV28	ATTIEESYEQY
TRBV4-2	ASSTTDSISYNSPLH
TRBV1	TSSRRGQPQH
TRBV4-3	ASSQNFGARYGYT
TRBV7-9	ASTPWGAYEQY
TRBV2	ASSEELPNEQF
TRBV24-1	ATVPGLSSGNTIY
TRBV7-6	ASSFRGGETQY
TRBV19	ASSSGTGLLAGAKQY
TRBV5-8	ASSRILPGQGTLNTEAF
TRBV7-9	ASSGGTEPHEKLF
TRBV15	ATSRHSGTGGEKLF
TRBV10-3	AISESRMEGYT
TRBV2	ASRARTSVQETQY
TRBV5-1	ASSLVGRGYEQY
TRBV6-5	ASSARGQEQETQY
TRBV7-2	ASSLSVGGIDYGYT